The sequence of this T cell receptor beta chain was determined in a study of T cells after yellow fever vaccination. General study results and limits: Reappearance after the booster was observed for most primary-vaccination clones (roughly 97% CD4, about 85% CD8).

Looked up from germline, CDR1 is KGHDR and CDR2 is SFDVKD. The CDR3 is 13 residues long. Trimming removed 10 bases from V and 1 base from J, with 9 bases in between. For TCR, cDNA came from 5'RACE template switching, which added a universal primer site and UMIs. TCRdb passed the 5' RACE reads through MiXCR, listing each CDR3 protein once. The sample includes some 300,000 distinct CDR3 sequences, under 9% seen only once; the top ten take 3% to 4%. On this clonotype: Its matching antigen is unknown.

The specimen comprised CD4+ T cells sorted from PBMCs, sampled 5 days after the yellow fever booster vaccination. This TCR was sampled from a man between 18 and 35 years old who received the YFV17D yellow fever vaccine. The gene calls are TRBV24-1 and TRBJ2-2; D is perhaps TRBD1 (6 bases). CDR3 DNA: TGTGCCACGAGGGGACAGAACACCGGGGAGCTGTTTTTT. Translation: CATRGQNTGELFF.